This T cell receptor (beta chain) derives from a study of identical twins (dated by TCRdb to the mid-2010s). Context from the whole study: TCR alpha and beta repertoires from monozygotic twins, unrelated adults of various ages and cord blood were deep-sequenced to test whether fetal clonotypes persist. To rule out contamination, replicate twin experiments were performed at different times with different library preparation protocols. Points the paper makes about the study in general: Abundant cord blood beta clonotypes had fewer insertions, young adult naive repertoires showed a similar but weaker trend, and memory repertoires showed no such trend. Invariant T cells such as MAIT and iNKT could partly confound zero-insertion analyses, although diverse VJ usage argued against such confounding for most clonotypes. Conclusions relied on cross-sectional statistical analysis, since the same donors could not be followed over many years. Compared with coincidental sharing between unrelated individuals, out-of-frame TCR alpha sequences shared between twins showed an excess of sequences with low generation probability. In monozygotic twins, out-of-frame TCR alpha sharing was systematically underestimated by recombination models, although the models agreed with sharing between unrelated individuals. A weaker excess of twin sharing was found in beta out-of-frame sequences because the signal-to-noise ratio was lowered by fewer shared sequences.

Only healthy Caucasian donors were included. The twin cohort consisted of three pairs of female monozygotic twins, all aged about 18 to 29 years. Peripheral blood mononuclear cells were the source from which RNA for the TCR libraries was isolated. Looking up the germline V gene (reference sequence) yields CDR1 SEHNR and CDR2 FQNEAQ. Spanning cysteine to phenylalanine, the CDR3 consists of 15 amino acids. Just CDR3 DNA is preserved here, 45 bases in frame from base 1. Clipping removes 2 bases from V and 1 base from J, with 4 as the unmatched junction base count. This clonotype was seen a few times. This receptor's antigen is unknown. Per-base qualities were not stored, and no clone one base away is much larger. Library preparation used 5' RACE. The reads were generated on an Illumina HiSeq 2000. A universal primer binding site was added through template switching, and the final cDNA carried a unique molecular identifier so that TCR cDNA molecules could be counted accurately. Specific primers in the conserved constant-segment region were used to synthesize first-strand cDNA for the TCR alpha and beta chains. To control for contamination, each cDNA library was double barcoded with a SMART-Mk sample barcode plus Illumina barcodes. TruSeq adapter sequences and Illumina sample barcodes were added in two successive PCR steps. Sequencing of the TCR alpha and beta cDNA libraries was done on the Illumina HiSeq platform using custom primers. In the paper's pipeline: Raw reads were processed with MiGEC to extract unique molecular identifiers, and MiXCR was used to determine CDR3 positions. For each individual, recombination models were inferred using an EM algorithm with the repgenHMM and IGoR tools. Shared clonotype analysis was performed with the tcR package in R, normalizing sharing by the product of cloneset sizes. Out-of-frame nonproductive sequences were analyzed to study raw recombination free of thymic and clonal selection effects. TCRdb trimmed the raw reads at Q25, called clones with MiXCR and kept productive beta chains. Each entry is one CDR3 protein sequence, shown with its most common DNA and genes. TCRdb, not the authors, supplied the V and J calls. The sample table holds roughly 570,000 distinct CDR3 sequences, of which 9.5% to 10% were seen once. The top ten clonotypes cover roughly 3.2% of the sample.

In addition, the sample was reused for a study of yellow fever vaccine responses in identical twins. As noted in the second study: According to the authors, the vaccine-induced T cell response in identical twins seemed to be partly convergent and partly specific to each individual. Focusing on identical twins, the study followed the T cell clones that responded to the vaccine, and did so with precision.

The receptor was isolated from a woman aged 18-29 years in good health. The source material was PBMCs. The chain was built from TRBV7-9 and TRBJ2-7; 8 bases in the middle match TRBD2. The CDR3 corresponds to CASSLLSGGSYEQYF. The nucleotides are TGTGCCAGCAGCTTATTATCGGGGGGGTCCTACGAGCAGTACTTC.